A selection of T cell receptor beta chains follows, all from one sample in a study of blood T cell repertoires in COVID-19. Some clones are missing from TCRdb's copy, which holds only in-frame ones; the method was immunoSEQ multiplex PCR. Of 100,000 to 110,000 clones in the sample, over 75% were seen once. The sample was peripheral blood. These receptors all stem from a human donor in a cohort sampled during active COVID-19. Both conserved end residues are trimmed from each CDR3. Only part of the rows carry a size: once, few, many, or a class if the clone is expanded.

clone_size,v_call,cdr3_length,cdr3_aa
.,TRBV12-5,13,ASGPGTGGTQPQH
.,TRBV11-3,11,ASSRQGYNEQF
.,TRBV5-1,14,ASSLGRGPTNEKLF
.,TRBV27,11,ASSPDTSYEQY
.,TRBV6-2/TRBV6-3,12,ASSLTGRSYEQY
.,TRBV24-1,13,ATSVSGRDYNEQF
.,TRBV7-9,13,ASSPPATGTYRYT
.,TRBV9,12,ASSGSGSTDTQY
.,TRBV7-9,14,ASSTWTGGAGNEQF
.,TRBV19,13,ASSMRADSNQPQH
.,TRBV3-1/TRBV3-2,14,ASSPPRDREEKTQY
.,TRBV11-3,14,ASSTGQGRFGNEQF
.,TRBV6-2/TRBV6-3,11,ASSLGLPYEQY
.,TRBV10-3,11,AITRGTDTEAF
.,TRBV10-3,12,AISLAGGITEQF
.,TRBV6-5,13,ASSYSRNGGYGYT
once,TRBV19,12,ASSIGQGPFGYT
.,TRBV6-5,13,ASSYSSGLNTEAF
medium-sized,TRBV5-5,16,ASSPYPLQGGVGYGYT
.,TRBV6-2/TRBV6-3,12,ASSYGRGHAEAF
.,TRBV6-6,14,ASSYGGGGFGNTIY
once,TRBV5-6,14,ASSLVLPARQETQY
.,TRBV7-2,14,ASSPALLTGDYGYT
.,TRBV6-5,13,ASRFRQLAKNIQY
.,TRBV9,13,ASSVAERVGGELF
.,TRBV3-1/TRBV3-2,15,ASSQRRPTAIYNEQF
.,TRBV7-2,10,ASSSGHAEAF
.,TRBV19,12,ASSVGGLTDTQY
.,TRBV5-6,11,ASRPQGIDGYT
.,TRBV21-1,13,ASSLKLVNNHEQY
once,TRBV5-4,11,ASSRDSDTEAF